These 30 T cell receptor beta chains were sequenced from one sample in a study of cytomegalovirus exposure and HLA in healthy donors. A multiplex PCR was run with 60 Vbeta primers and 13 Jbeta primers. TCRdb's table, derived via immunoSEQ multiplex PCR, lists solely in-frame clones and lacks some. Seen here are some 120,000 clones, less than 80% observed once, and the top ten hold 5.5% to 8.5%. Sequenced material: PBMCs. Receptors originate from a man in his forties in good health and CMV-seropositive.

Comment on this clone: Other DNA sequences in the same sample also yield this CDR3. The chain is built from TRBV19 and TRBJ2-7; 7 positions agree with TRBD2. The CDR3 is 13 residues long. Germline V gene data show CDR1 as LNHDA and CDR2 as SQIVND (reference sequence). V was pared by 5 bases and J by 2 bases, with 3 bases of the junction left unmatched. CDR3 sequence: CASSPSGAYEQYF. The DNA of the CDR3 is TGTGCCAGTAGTCCCAGCGGGGCCTACGAGCAGTACTTC. Full variable domain (outside the CDR3, taken from reference TRBV19 and TRBJ2-7): DGGITQSPKYLFRKEGQNVTLSCEQNLNHDAMYWYRQDPGQGLRLIYYSQIVNDFQKGDIAEGYSVSREKKESFPLTVTSAQKNPTAFYLCASSPSGAYEQYFGPGTRLTVT.

This chain joins TRBV5-1 and TRBJ1-1; maybe TRBD1 (6 bases). Germline CDR1 and CDR2: SGHRS and YFSETQ. The V and J ends lost 3 bases and 1 base respectively, with 7 bases between them. The CDR3 covers 13 residues. For the CDR3, the DNA is TGCGCCAGCAGCTCACAGGGGAACACTGAAGCTTTCTTT. Protein sequence: CASSSQGNTEAFF.

The chain is built from TRBV21-1 and TRBJ1-2; the tabulated D call, TRBD1, remains unverified against the DNA. TRBV21-1 is given as a pseudogene. The CDR3 contains 15 residues. In DNA form, the CDR3 reads TGTGCCAGCAGCGCCAGAATCCAGGCTAACTATGGCTACACCTTC. It codes for CASSARIQANYGYTF.

The count of this clone is one. J is TRBJ2-3 and V is TRBV7-2; tentatively, D is TRBD2 (5 bases). The germline V gene has CDR1 SGHTA and CDR2 FQGNSA. The CDR3 sequence is 16 residues long. Trimming pared 5 bases from V and 2 bases from J, leaving 17 bases between. CDR3 sequence (DNA): TGTGCCAGCAGCCCCCGTGGACGGACTTTCACAGATACGCAGTATTTT. This gives the protein CASSPRGRTFTDTQYF.

The chain uses TRBV7-2 and TRBJ2-1; D call uncertain. Germline V lookup: CDR1 SGHTA, CDR2 FQGNSA. Trimming cost V 2 bases and J 8 bases, with 7 bases left between them. This CDR3 is built from 12 residues. The CDR3 protein is CASSLPSDEQFF. The CDR3, as DNA: TGTGCCAGCAGCTTACCGAGCGATGAGCAGTTCTTC. The whole variable domain, filled in from reference TRBV7-2 and TRBJ2-1, reads GAGVSQSPSNKVTEKGKDVELRCDPISGHTALYWYRQSLGQGLEFLIYFQGNSAPDKSGLPSDRFSAERTGGSVSTLTIQRTQQEDSAVYLCASSLPSDEQFFGPGTRLTVL.

The J gene is TRBJ2-3, the V gene TRBV9; perhaps TRBD1 as D (6 bases). V was trimmed by 0 bases and J by 4 bases, leaving 12 bases between them. From germline, CDR1 is SGDLS and CDR2 YYNGEE. CDR3 length: 15 amino acids. The CDR3 here is CASSVDREVADTQYF. For the CDR3, the DNA is TGTGCCAGCAGCGTAGACAGGGAAGTGGCAGATACGCAGTATTTT.

The chain has TRBV5-1 and TRBJ1-1, with a possible D match to TRBD1 (5 bases). V shed 3 bases and J shed 5 bases, with 14 bases lying between them. Germline CDR1 is SGHRS and CDR2 is YFSETQ. CDR3 size: 14 residues. CDR3 coding DNA: TGCGCCAGCAGCTCCGCCGGGGGGGGGACTGAAGCTTTCTTT. Protein sequence: CASSSAGGGTEAFF. The complete variable domain, with remaining parts taken from reference TRBV5-1 and TRBJ1-1, reads KAGVTQTPRYLIKTRGQQVTLSCSPISGHRSVSWYQQTPGQGLQFLFEYFSETQRNKGNFPGRFSGRQFSNSRSEMNVSTLELGDSALYLCASSSAGGGTEAFFGQGTRLTVV.

The chain recombines TRBV5-1 with TRBJ1-5; TRBD1 is a possible D gene (5 bases). The germline CDR1 and CDR2 sequences are SGHRS and YFSETQ. Trimming removed 4 bases from V and 4 bases from J, with 15 bases in between. The CDR3 extends over 15 amino acids. The DNA for the CDR3 is TGCGCCAGCAGCCCTGAAGGGGCTGGGAATCAGCCCCAGCATTTT. Residues: CASSPEGAGNQPQHF.

The rearrangement uses TRBV5-1 and TRBJ2-1; TRBD2 agrees at 10 bases. CDR3 size: 18 residues. The junction had 14 bases not matched to a gene; V was cut back by 0 bases and J by 8 bases. Germline assignment: CDR1 SGHRS and CDR2 YFSETQ. CDR3 nucleotide sequence: TGCGCCAGCAGCTTGGCCTCATCGGCTAGCGGGAGAAGGCATGAGCAGTTCTTC. Protein product: CASSLASSASGRRHEQFF.

This clone showed up just once. This sequence joins TRBV4-1 and TRBJ2-4; TRBD2 agrees at 13 bases. V lost 3 bases and J lost 0; bases outside the gene matches: 5. The CDR3 loop spans 18 amino acids. Germline V gene lookup returns CDR1 MGHRA and CDR2 YSYEKL. The chain's CDR3 is CASSQGGTSGIAKNIQYF. The DNA for the CDR3 is TGCGCCAGCAGCCAGGGCGGGACTAGCGGGATAGCCAAAAACATTCAGTACTTC.

The chain is built from TRBV11-2 and TRBJ1-1; 7 bases are shared with TRBD1. The V and J ends lost 5 bases and 2 bases, in that order; junction bases with no gene match: 5. CDR3 length: 14 residues. CDR1 is SGHAT and CDR2 is FQNNGV in the germline V gene. The DNA for the CDR3 is TGTGCCAGCAGCCTGAACAGGGGAAACACTGAAGCTTTCTTT. It encodes CASSLNRGNTEAFF.

This chain joins TRBV5-1 and TRBJ2-7, with 10 bases fitting TRBD1. This CDR3 comprises 14 residues. J was trimmed by 5 bases and V by 2 bases; bases with no gene match: 4. Germline V lookup: CDR1 SGHRS, CDR2 YFSETQ. DNA of the CDR3: TGCGCCAGCAGCTTACGACAGGGGGCGGACGAGCAGTACTTC. It specifies CASSLRQGADEQYF.

V is TRBV27 and J is TRBJ2-1; tentative D call: TRBD2 (6 bases). The germline CDR1 and CDR2 sequences are MNHEY and SMNVEV (reference sequence). The CDR3 runs to 15 residues. V was trimmed by 3 bases and J by 0 bases, leaving 9 bases between them. CDR3 residues: CASSLGLFSYNEQFF. DNA for the CDR3: TGTGCCAGCAGTTTGGGACTGTTCTCCTACAATGAGCAGTTCTTC.

CDR3 in DNA: TGCGCCAGCAGCAGCGGGGGGAACTCCTACAATGAGCAGTTCTTC. Protein product: CASSSGGNSYNEQFF. This chain links TRBV5-1 with TRBJ2-1; 9 nucleotides match TRBD2. J was trimmed by 0 bases and V by 4 bases; bases with no gene match: 2. The germline V gene encodes CDR1 SGHRS and CDR2 YFSETQ. The CDR3 runs 15 residues.

This chain links TRBV5-4 with TRBJ2-4; 12 nucleotides match TRBD2. The ends lost 5 bases at V and 1 base at J; junction bases unmatched: 4. Germline CDR1 SGHNT, CDR2 YYREEE (reference sequence). This CDR3 is 16 amino acids long. The chain's CDR3 is CASSASGRVAKNIQYF. DNA for the CDR3: TGTGCCAGCAGTGCTAGCGGGAGGGTCGCCAAAAACATTCAGTACTTC.

V is TRBV7-9 and J is TRBJ1-5, with TRBD1 matching 8 bases. The CDR3 extends over 13 amino acids. Germline loops: CDR1 SEHNR, CDR2 FQNEAQ (reference sequence). Trimming took 7 bases from V and 6 from J; bases not matched to a gene: 5. CDR3 sequence (DNA): TGTGCCAGCAACCAGGGGGCGGGTCAGCCCCAGCATTTT. Protein product: CASNQGAGQPQHF.

In nucleotides, the CDR3 is TGTGCCAGCAGCGATCTTTCAGCGGTTTGGGAGACCCAGTACTTC. Amino acid sequence: CASSDLSAVWETQYF. The chain uses TRBV14 and TRBJ2-5; possibly TRBD2 for D (5 bases). This CDR3 spans 15 amino acids. The germline CDR1 and CDR2 sequences are SGHDN and FVKESK. Deletions cut 5 bases from V and 5 bases from J, with 18 bases between.

The sample holds one count of this clone. CDR3 amino acids: CASSFSGTGVFYEQFF. The CDR3 nucleotides read TGTGCCAGCAGTTTCAGTGGGACAGGGGTCTTCTATGAGCAGTTCTTC. This rearrangement joins TRBV27 to TRBJ2-1; 10 bases match TRBD1. Germline V gives CDR1 MNHEY, CDR2 SMNVEV (reference sequence). The CDR3 is 16 amino acids. V was pared by 3 bases and J by 8 bases, with 10 bases of the junction left unmatched.

As to this clone: An end of the junction differs from the germline gene, which may be a read error. This rearrangement joins TRBV7-7 to TRBJ2-1; D possibly corresponds to TRBD2 (5 bases). This CDR3 has 14 amino acids. In germline, CDR1 is SSHAT, CDR2 FNYEAQ (reference sequence). The CDR3 loop reads CASSLAIRGNEQFF. The CDR3 DNA follows: TGTGCTAGCAGCTTAGCTATCCGGGGCAATGAGCAGTTCTTC. Complete variable domain (other parts from reference TRBV7-7 and TRBJ2-1): GAGVSQSPRYKVTKRGQDVTLRCDPISSHATLYWYQQALGQGPEFLTYFNYEAQPDKSGLPSDRFSAERPEGSISTLTIQRTEQRDSAMYRCASSLAIRGNEQFFGPGTRLTVL.

The gene calls are TRBV7-2 and TRBJ1-5; maybe TRBD1 (6 bases). The V end was cut by 5 bases, the J end by 7 bases, with 15 bases between. Per germline, CDR1 SGHTA and CDR2 FQGNSA. The CDR3 runs 14 residues. This CDR3 is CASSLGQTTQPQHF. DNA for the CDR3: TGTGCCAGCAGCCTAGGACAGACAACGCAGCCCCAGCATTTT.

The chain uses TRBV5-1 and TRBJ2-1; TRBD1 matches 11 bases. Germline CDR1 SGHRS, CDR2 YFSETQ. V shed 2 bases and J 4 bases; nucleotides not matched to a gene: 5. CDR3 size: 16 residues. The CDR3 loop is CASSLMGQGGYNEQFF. The CDR3 DNA reads as TGCGCCAGCAGCTTAATGGGACAGGGGGGATACAATGAGCAGTTCTTC.

This clone was recorded a few times. V usage is TRBV19 and J usage is TRBJ2-7; TRBD1 matches 7 bases. The CDR3 covers 15 residues. Looked up from germline, CDR1 is LNHDA and CDR2 is SQIVND (reference sequence). V lost 6 bases and J lost 3; bases outside the gene matches: 11. The CDR3 reads CASSSDLRGIYEQYF. The CDR3 DNA reads as TGTGCCAGTAGCTCCGACCTCAGGGGGATCTACGAGCAGTACTTC.

This chain connects TRBV7-2 to TRBJ2-7; D is unclear. CDR3 length equals 12 residues. CDR1 SGHTA and CDR2 FQGNSA come from the germline V gene. V was clipped by 2 bases and J by 9 bases, with 11 bases between them. Here the CDR3 reads CASSLSNQAQYF. CDR3 DNA: TGTGCCAGCAGCTTATCCAACCAGGCGCAGTACTTC.

A note on this clone: One end of the junction fails to match germline, which may point to a read error. The CDR3 region has the DNA TGTGCCAGCAGTTACTCGGGACAGCGTTCCTATGGCTACATCTTC. Its protein product is CASSYSGQRSYGYIF. V gene TRBV6-5 combines with J gene TRBJ1-2; 7 positions match TRBD1. In germline, CDR1 is MNHEY, CDR2 SVGAGI. CDR3 length: 15 amino acids.

This chain links TRBV27 with TRBJ2-2; 10 bases match TRBD1. V shed 4 bases and J 6 bases; nucleotides not matched to a gene: 2. Germline CDR1 reads MNHEY; CDR2 reads SMNVEV (reference sequence). The CDR3 has 14 amino acids. CDR3 nucleotide sequence: TGTGCCAGCAGTTGGGACAGGGGTTCCGGGGAGCTGTTTTTT. This codes for CASSWDRGSGELFF.

The V and J genes are TRBV29-1 and TRBJ2-5, with a tentative D call TRBD2 (5 bases). CDR3 length: 12 residues. The V and J ends lost 3 bases and 2 bases respectively, with 7 bases between them. CDR1 SQVTM and CDR2 ANQGSEA come from the germline V gene. CDR3 sequence reads: CSVERGQETQYF. CDR3 nucleotide sequence: TGCAGCGTTGAGAGAGGGCAAGAGACCCAGTACTTC.

This chain links TRBV27 with TRBJ1-2; perhaps TRBD1 as D (5 bases). Trimming stripped 0 bases from V and 2 bases from J, with 7 bases between. The CDR3 is 14 amino acids. Germline V gene lookup returns CDR1 MNHEY and CDR2 SMNVEV (reference sequence). CDR3 nucleotides: TGTGCCAGCAGTTTATCGAAGGGGAACTATGGCTACACCTTC. Protein sequence: CASSLSKGNYGYTF.

The chain joins TRBV11-3 to TRBJ2-1; 9 nucleotides line up with TRBD2. The germline V gene has CDR1 SGHNT and CDR2 YENEEA. The CDR3 covers 14 residues. Trimming cost V 4 bases and J 9 bases; bases outside gene matches: 7. CDR3 nucleotide sequence: TGTGCCAGCAGCTCCGGACTAGCGCAAGGTGAGCAGTTCTTC. This encodes CASSSGLAQGEQFF.

This clone was seen a few times. The genes are TRBV5-1 and TRBJ2-3; D might be TRBD2 (6 bases). With 9 bases removed from V and 6 bases from J, the gap between germline ends came to 20 bases. Germline values: CDR1 SGHRS, CDR2 YFSETQ. The CDR3 has 14 residues. The CDR3 protein is CATTPNGGGDTQYF. The CDR3 coding sequence is TGCGCCACAACTCCAAACGGGGGTGGGGATACGCAGTATTTT.

Concerning this clone: One junction end disagrees with the germline gene, perhaps due to a read error. V gene TRBV5-1 combines with J gene TRBJ2-7; 8 nucleotides match TRBD1. Germline assignment: CDR1 SGHRS and CDR2 YFSETQ. This CDR3 is 16 amino acids long. CDR3 region: CASSLSRDRITYGQYF. CDR3 nucleotide sequence: TGCGCCAGCAGCTTGTCCCGGGACAGGATTACATACGGGCAGTACTTC.